The 27 T cell receptor beta chains given below trace back to one sample, sequenced in a study of low-dose radiotherapy and immunotherapy resistance in tumors. TRAV- and TRBV-specific primers were used for first-strand cDNA, which covered alpha and beta chains. TCR amplification used 15 to 20 PCR cycles, a constant-region primer and a V-primer adapter. TCRdb re-called the reads with MiXCR, one entry per CDR3 protein. The sample lists several thousand distinct CDR3 sequences; approximately 53% were seen once. The source is a human donor with advanced metastatic prostate, ovarian, gallbladder or colorectal cancer (not recorded which). This table probably holds off-target reads from a library built for another chain.

The genes are TRBV12-3 or TRBV12-4 and TRBJ2-7; TRBD2 matches 10 bases. This CDR3 has 14 amino acids. With 6 bases clipped from V and 3 bases from J, the junction kept 5 bases outside the gene matches. CDR3 DNA: TGTGCCAGCAGCCCTGGGACTAGCGACTACGAGCAGTACTTC. The encoded protein is CASSPGTSDYEQYF.

This clonotype was seen a handful of times. V and J are TRBV29-1 and TRBJ1-1, with D perhaps matching TRBD1 (5 bases). Germline V lookup: CDR1 SQVTM, CDR2 ANQGSEA. The CDR3 covers 11 residues. The CDR3 bases are TGCGGCGGGTTGGTCAGGGCTGAAGCTTTCTTT. This codes for CGGLVRAEAFF.

This clonotype was seen a few times. V gene TRBV28 combines with J gene TRBJ2-5; D is perhaps TRBD2 (5 bases). This CDR3 is 15 amino acids long. The V end lost 3 bases, the J end lost 5 bases, and 16 bases lay between the germline ends. CDR1 is MDHEN and CDR2 is SYDVKM in the germline V gene. The CDR3 DNA sequence: TGTGCCAGCAGTTTCGTGGGAGAAATCGGGGAGACCCAGTACTTC. Protein: CASSFVGEIGETQYF.

In DNA form, the CDR3 reads TGTGCCACCAGTGCGGGATTTCGGAGGGAGGGCACGGACAACCCCTACGAGCAGTACTTC. Its protein product is CATSAGFRREGTDNPYEQYF. The V call is TRBV24-1, the J call TRBJ2-7; 7 nucleotides match TRBD2. CDR3 length: 20 residues. CDR1 and CDR2 (germline): KGHDR, SFDVKD. V was clipped by 5 bases and J by 2 bases; unmatched bases: 23.

The J gene is TRBJ2-2, the V gene TRBV6-4; D call uncertain. Per germline, CDR1 MRHNA and CDR2 SNTAGT. The CDR3 extends over 16 amino acids. With 2 bases removed from V and 0 bases from J, the gap between germline ends came to 10 bases. The CDR3 coding sequence is TGTGCCAGCAGTGACGATGGGGTAACGAACACCGGGGAGCTGTTTTTT. Translation: CASSDDGVTNTGELFF.

This clonotype was found a few times. The chain recombines TRBV2 with TRBJ2-5; the match to TRBD1 covers 8 bases. Germline-derived CDR1 and CDR2 are SNHLY and FYNNEI. Germline trimming cut 5 bases from V and 3 bases from J; bases unmatched to any gene: 8. CDR3 length: 15 residues. The CDR3 coding sequence is TGTGCCAGCAGTAAGGACAGGGTAGGGGAAGAGACCCAGTACTTC. This translates into CASSKDRVGEETQYF.

The chain links TRBV5-1 to TRBJ2-1; weak D call: TRBD2 (6 bases). Germline loops: CDR1 SGHRS, CDR2 YFSETQ. The CDR3 has 16 residues. Trimming removed 2 bases from V and 6 bases from J, with 18 bases in between. This CDR3 reads CASSLPPLASGNEQFF. As DNA, the CDR3 is TGCGCCAGCAGCTTACCCCCACTAGCATCGGGCAATGAGCAGTTCTTC.

This chain links TRBV11-2 with TRBJ2-7; TRBD1 agrees at 10 bases. Per the germline V gene, CDR1 is SGHAT and CDR2 is FQNNGV. Germline trimming cut 4 bases from V and 3 bases from J; bases unmatched to any gene: 6. The CDR3 is made up of 15 amino acids. The CDR3 protein is CASSYGTGAIYEQYF. The CDR3 nucleotides are TGTGCCAGCAGCTACGGGACAGGGGCAATCTACGAGCAGTACTTC. The variable domain in full, with the rest retrieved from reference TRBV11-2 and TRBJ2-7, is EAGVAQSPRYKIIEKRQSVAFWCNPISGHATLYWYQQILGQGPKLLIQFQNNGVVDDSQLPKDRFSAERLKGVDSTLKIQPAKLEDSAVYLCASSYGTGAIYEQYFGPGTRLTVT.

This clonotype was recorded a few times. V gene TRBV12-3 or TRBV12-4 combines with J gene TRBJ2-2; 8 bases map to TRBD1. CDR3 length: 14 amino acids. J gave up 6 bases and V 3 bases, and 3 bases lay outside the gene matches. The CDR3 is CASSLAGGPGELFF. The CDR3 bases are TGTGCCAGCAGTTTGGCAGGGGGCCCCGGGGAGCTGTTTTTT.

The gene calls are TRBV20-1 and TRBJ1-5, with 7 bases aligning to TRBD1. V was pared by 6 bases and J by 6 bases, with 5 bases of the junction left unmatched. The CDR3 covers 12 residues. In germline, CDR1 is DFQATT, CDR2 SNEGSKA (reference sequence). CDR3 DNA sequence: TGCAGTGCACATCGGACAGGTCAGCCCCAGCATTTT. It encodes CSAHRTGQPQHF.

The chain couples TRBV25-1 to TRBJ1-2, with 9 positions matching TRBD1. The CDR3 sequence is 15 residues long. V trimming: 3 bases; J trimming: 8 bases; junction bases outside the gene matches: 10. The germline V gene encodes CDR1 MGHDK and CDR2 SYGVNS. The DNA of the CDR3 is TGTGCCAGCAGTGATCACGGACAGGGGTTACGCGGCTACACCTTC. Translated, it gives CASSDHGQGLRGYTF.

A few counts support this clonotype. The V call is TRBV29-1, the J call TRBJ2-3, with unresolved D. Per the germline V gene, CDR1 is SQVTM and CDR2 is ANQGSEA. This CDR3 contains 11 residues. Trimming removed 2 bases at V and 0 bases at J, with 0 bases between. CDR3 residues: CSVESTDTQYF. The CDR3 DNA reads as TGCAGCGTTGAAAGCACAGATACGCAGTATTTT.

This chain uses TRBV6-2 or TRBV6-3 with TRBJ1-1, with 7 bases identical to TRBD1. The CDR3 sequence is 15 residues long. Per the germline V gene, CDR1 is MNHEY and CDR2 is SVGEGT. V dropped 7 bases and J dropped 0; count of bases not matched to a gene: 8. The CDR3 nucleotides read TGTGCCAGCAAGACAGGGAGGGAAGTGAACACTGAAGCTTTCTTT. Its translation: CASKTGREVNTEAFF.

Only a few counts were recorded for this clonotype. V is TRBV2 and J is TRBJ2-7, with D uncertain. The germline gives CDR1 SNHLY, CDR2 FYNNEI. The CDR3 has 14 amino acids. V lost 6 bases and J 3 bases, leaving 15 bases between the germline ends. The CDR3 here is CASRAWAEVYEQYF. The CDR3 region has the DNA TGTGCCAGCAGGGCCTGGGCAGAAGTCTACGAGCAGTACTTC.

This clonotype was observed a few times. The rearrangement links TRBV5-1 to TRBJ1-1; weak D call: TRBD1 (6 bases). Trimming took 3 bases from V and 4 from J, leaving 16 bases between them. Germline V gene sequence: CDR1 SGHRS, CDR2 YFSETQ. The CDR3 has 15 residues. The CDR3 protein is CASSSVSTGSTEAFF. The CDR3 DNA sequence: TGCGCCAGCAGCTCCGTAAGTACAGGGAGCACTGAAGCTTTCTTT.

The V call is TRBV7-8, the J call TRBJ2-2, with TRBD2 as a possible D gene (6 bases). The ends were cut back, 8 bases at V and 1 base at J, with 8 bases in the middle. CDR1 and CDR2 from the germline V gene are SGHVS and FQNEAQ. The CDR3 contains 13 residues. The DNA for the CDR3 is TGTGCCAGCTTAGCGGAGAACACCGGGGAGCTGTTTTTT. Translating it yields CASLAENTGELFF.

The rearrangement joins TRBV18 to TRBJ1-3, with 8 bases lining up with TRBD1. Trimming removed 5 bases from V and 0 bases from J; junction bases left unmatched: 3. The length of the CDR3 is 15 residues. Per the germline V gene, CDR1 is KGHSH and CDR2 is LQKENI. CDR3 nucleotide sequence: TGTGCCAGCTCATCCGGGACAGGCTCTGGAAACACCATATATTTT. Its translation is CASSSGTGSGNTIYF.

This chain joins TRBV7-9 and TRBJ1-2, with 7 bases matching TRBD1. The CDR3 contains 14 residues. From germline, CDR1 is SEHNR and CDR2 FQNEAQ (reference sequence). V dropped 4 bases and J dropped 8; count of bases not matched to a gene: 10. The DNA of the CDR3 is TGTGCCAGCAGCTCCTCGTACAGGGGCGGCGGCTACACCTTC. Translation gives CASSSSYRGGGYTF.

This clonotype was picked up one time. The rearrangement links TRBV14 to TRBJ2-1; 10 bases are shared with TRBD2. In germline, CDR1 is SGHDN, CDR2 FVKESK. V gave up 0 bases and J gave up 9 bases; unmatched junction bases: 8. CDR3 length: 16 amino acids. CDR3: CASSQDRAGGPGEQFF. CDR3 DNA: TGTGCCAGCAGCCAAGATAGAGCGGGAGGGCCCGGTGAGCAGTTCTTC.

This clonotype is a singleton in its sample. The chain employs TRBV6-6 and TRBJ1-1; perhaps TRBD1 as D (5 bases). The CDR3 loop spans 16 amino acids. From germline, CDR1 is MNHNY and CDR2 SVGAGI (reference sequence). The ends were cut back, 6 bases at V and 1 base at J, with 18 bases in the middle. In DNA form, the CDR3 reads TGTGCCAGCAGAACCGGGGCTGGTGGTGGGAACACTGAAGCTTTCTTT. Amino acids: CASRTGAGGGNTEAFF.

This clonotype was seen a handful of times. This rearrangement joins TRBV4-3 to TRBJ1-1; TRBD1 might be the D (5 bases). The CDR3 extends over 15 amino acids. Germline CDR1 and CDR2: LGHNA and YSLEER. V lost 0 bases and J 0 bases, leaving 8 bases between the germline ends. CDR3 region: CASSQDKGMNTEAFF. DNA of the CDR3: TGCGCCAGCAGCCAAGATAAGGGGATGAACACTGAAGCTTTCTTT.

This clonotype was counted between two and nine times. The chain recombines TRBV12-3 or TRBV12-4 with TRBJ2-2; D is uncertain. CDR3 length equals 14 residues. V was clipped by 2 bases and J by 0 bases, with 4 bases between them. The CDR3 loop is CASSLRPNTGELFF. The CDR3 coding sequence is TGTGCCAGCAGTTTACGGCCGAACACCGGGGAGCTGTTTTTT.

The chain links TRBV19 to TRBJ1-2; 7 bases map to TRBD1. This CDR3 contains 14 residues. V shed 7 bases, J shed 7 bases, and the junction held 12 bases outside the gene matches. In germline, CDR1 is LNHDA, CDR2 SQIVND (reference sequence). For the CDR3, the DNA is TGTGCCAGTACCCCCCGCGACAGGGTCTCTGGCTACACCTTC. Its translation is CASTPRDRVSGYTF.

The CDR3 region has the DNA TGTGCCAGCAGTGCATGGGTCAATGAGCAGTTCTTC. Protein product: CASSAWVNEQFF. The chain joins TRBV2 to TRBJ2-1; no clear D. This CDR3 has 12 amino acids. With 4 bases removed from V and 6 bases from J, the gap between germline ends came to 7 bases. From germline, CDR1 is SNHLY and CDR2 FYNNEI.

In its sample, this clonotype ranks as large. This chain connects TRBV2 to TRBJ2-3; tentative D call: TRBD2 (7 bases). CDR3 length: 16 residues. V shed 7 bases and J shed 3 bases, with 20 bases lying between them. The germline V gene encodes CDR1 SNHLY and CDR2 FYNNEI. Here the CDR3 DNA reads TGTGCCAGCATAACGGGGGGCCGGGCCTCGACAGATACGCAGTATTTT. Residues: CASITGGRASTDTQYF.

This chain connects TRBV3-1 to TRBJ2-5; D unresolved. Germline V lookup: CDR1 LGHDT, CDR2 YNNKEL (reference sequence). The CDR3 sequence is 12 residues long. Trimming pared 3 bases from V and 3 bases from J, leaving 5 bases between. CDR3 residues: CASSQPKETQYF. CDR3 in DNA: TGTGCCAGCAGCCAGCCTAAAGAGACCCAGTACTTC.

The genes are TRBV2 and TRBJ1-3, with D uncertain. The germline V and J ends were trimmed by 6 bases and 0 bases, with 9 bases remaining between them. CDR3 length equals 14 residues. Germline V gene sequence: CDR1 SNHLY, CDR2 FYNNEI. The CDR3 region has the DNA TGTGCCAGCAGACCGACGGTCTCTGGAAACACCATATATTTT. Its translation: CASRPTVSGNTIYF. Full variable domain (outside the CDR3, taken from reference TRBV2 and TRBJ1-3): EPEVTQTPSHQVTQMGQEVILRCVPISNHLYFYWYRQILGQKVEFLVSFYNNEISEKSEIFDDQFSVERPDGSNFTLKIRSTKLEDSAMYFCASRPTVSGNTIYFGEGSWLTVV.